The T cell receptor (beta chain) under discussion was sequenced for a study of cytomegalovirus exposure and HLA in healthy donors. Study in general: From donors who were HLA-typed, an early data release held around 80 million unique TCRs. Study findings and constraints: A later analysis showed TCR association rates differing by HLA locus, peaking at DRB1 and lowest at HLA-C. Listed as cytomegalovirus-associated were 150 to 200 TCR beta chains. It was shown in a later analysis that HLA-associated TCR beta chains were more clonally expanded than other, equally common chains.

Deletions cut 4 bases from V and 5 bases from J, with 14 bases between. The length of the CDR3 is 14 residues. The germline V gene encodes CDR1 SNHLY and CDR2 FYNNEI. Comment on this clone: Antigen specificity is unknown.

Amplification used 60 Vbeta primers and 13 Jbeta primers. Using immunoSEQ multiplex PCR, the repertoire was profiled, and TCRdb retains in-frame clones only, with some absent. The sample carries 100,000 to 150,000 clones, 77% recorded once. The chain recombines TRBV2 with TRBJ2-5; D call uncertain. This receptor was identified in a male donor in good health and CMV-seropositive. The sample was PBMCs. The CDR3: CASSGNGFGETQYF. The CDR3 DNA is TGTGCCAGCAGTGGGAATGGTTTCGGGGAGACCCAGTACTTC. The full variable domain, its missing parts supplied by reference TRBV2 and TRBJ2-5, is EPEVTQTPSHQVTQMGQEVILRCVPISNHLYFYWYRQILGQKVEFLVSFYNNEISEKSEIFDDQFSVERPDGSNFTLKIRSTKLEDSAMYFCASSGNGFGETQYFGPGTRLLVL.